The clone carrying this T cell receptor beta chain has only a few counts. As yet, its antigen is unknown. The data belong to a study of beta chain features in type 1 diabetes. General study findings and limits: Researchers report that Type 1 diabetes patients had moderately but significantly shorter TCRB CDR3s across all four CD4+ subsets. Unsettled here was the matter of whether HLA type influences TCRB rearrangement. Among patients, naive, central memory and Treg TCRB repertoires appeared more similar than among healthy donors. Because the template was cDNA, high-expressing cells might be over-represented.

The authors reverse transcribed all of the isolated RNA, so sequencing captured expressed TCRB transcripts. Mean read depth for naive, central memory and regulatory T cell samples was around 3.8 million reads. Generated by immunoSEQ multiplex PCR, the TCRdb table keeps only in-frame clones and is missing some. Counted here are over 150,000 clones, approximately 7.8% occurring once; the ten biggest clones make up 0.94%. The germline V and J ends were trimmed by 4 bases and 4 bases, with 10 bases remaining between them. The CDR3 runs to 13 residues. Germline assignment: CDR1 MNHNS and CDR2 SASEGT. This chain uses TRBV6-1 with TRBJ1-1; D remains unclear. The sequencing input was central memory CD4+ T cells from blood. The clonotype originates from a woman aged 40 to 49 with type 1 diabetes. Here the CDR3 DNA reads TGTGCCAGCAGTGGCGAATCTGGCACTGAAGCTTTCTTT. Its protein is CASSGESGTEAFF.